The following is a T cell receptor beta chain sequence with its context. These data come from a study of blood T cell repertoires in COVID-19. TCRdb's copy holds only in-frame clones and misses some; the assay was immunoSEQ multiplex PCR. This table has about 97,000 clones, less than 95% appearing once. The CDR3 extends over 15 amino acids. The germline CDR1 and CDR2 sequences are MDHEN and SYDVKM. Trimming took 3 bases from V and 4 from J, leaving 15 bases between them. The material sequenced was peripheral blood. The TCR comes from a man aged 55 to 69 with acute or convalescent COVID-19. The V call is TRBV28, the J call TRBJ1-1; a possible D gene is TRBD1 (5 bases). In DNA form, the CDR3 reads TGTGCCAGCAGTTTCCCGGGGGGGACCGCCACTGAAGCTTTCTTT. Its protein product is CASSFPGGTATEAFF.